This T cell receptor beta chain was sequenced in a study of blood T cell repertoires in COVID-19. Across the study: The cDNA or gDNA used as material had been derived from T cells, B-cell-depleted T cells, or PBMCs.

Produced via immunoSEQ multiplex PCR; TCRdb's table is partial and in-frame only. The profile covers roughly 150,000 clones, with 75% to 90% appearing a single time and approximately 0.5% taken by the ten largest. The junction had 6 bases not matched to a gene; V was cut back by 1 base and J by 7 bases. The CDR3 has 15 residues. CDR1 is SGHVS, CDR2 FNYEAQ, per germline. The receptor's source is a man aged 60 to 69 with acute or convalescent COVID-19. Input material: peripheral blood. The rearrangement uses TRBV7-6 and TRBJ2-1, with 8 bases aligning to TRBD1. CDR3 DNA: TGTGCCAGCAGCTTAGGCAGGGGGCCGGGGAATGAGCAGTTCTTC. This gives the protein CASSLGRGPGNEQFF.